This T cell receptor beta chain is drawn from a study of T-cell memory formation after mild COVID-19. TCR alpha and TCR beta cDNA libraries with sample barcodes and UMIs came from 5'RACE using constant-segment primers. TCRdb ran MiXCR on the 5' RACE reads and lists one entry per CDR3 protein. The repertoire includes around 200,000 distinct CDR3 sequences, under 30% of them detected once, and approximately 10% sits in the top ten. CDR1 and CDR2 from the germline V gene are LNHNV and YYDKDF (reference sequence). CDR3 length: 14 amino acids. Between the trimmed V and J ends, which lost 7 bases and 8 bases, there was a span of 18 bases.

The TCR sequence derives from an adult woman who had mild COVID-19 (a few samples of this study predate the infection). Cell type and time point are not known. The chain joins TRBV15 to TRBJ2-1, with D possibly being TRBD2 (6 bases). Source material: PBMCs or a T cell subset sorted from them (not recorded which). Here the CDR3 reads CATNPRGWGDEQFF. DNA for the CDR3: TGTGCCACCAACCCGAGGGGATGGGGGGATGAGCAGTTCTTC.